This TCR beta chain was captured by sequencing in a study of cytomegalovirus exposure and HLA in healthy donors. Only in-frame clones appear in the TCRdb table, and some are missing; sequencing was by immunoSEQ multiplex PCR. This sample has fewer than 250,000 clones, with 80% to 90% found just once. Germline-derived CDR1 and CDR2 are SGDLS and YYNGEE. This CDR3 has 15 amino acids. The J segment lost 4 bases and the V segment lost 6 bases, leaving 5 bases of the junction unmatched. Study-level findings and limits: In vitro testing confirmed a few CMV-associated chains as specific for CMV antigens. It was around 160 TCR beta chains that were listed as cytomegalovirus-associated.

On this clone itself: What it recognizes is unknown.

The TCR sequence derives from a woman in her late teens or twenties in good health and CMV-seropositive. The sequenced material came from PBMCs. The rearrangement links TRBV9 to TRBJ2-1; 12 bases map to TRBD2. This CDR3 is CASNLAGGYYNEQFF. CDR3 in DNA: TGTGCCAGCAATCTAGCGGGAGGGTATTACAATGAGCAGTTCTTC.